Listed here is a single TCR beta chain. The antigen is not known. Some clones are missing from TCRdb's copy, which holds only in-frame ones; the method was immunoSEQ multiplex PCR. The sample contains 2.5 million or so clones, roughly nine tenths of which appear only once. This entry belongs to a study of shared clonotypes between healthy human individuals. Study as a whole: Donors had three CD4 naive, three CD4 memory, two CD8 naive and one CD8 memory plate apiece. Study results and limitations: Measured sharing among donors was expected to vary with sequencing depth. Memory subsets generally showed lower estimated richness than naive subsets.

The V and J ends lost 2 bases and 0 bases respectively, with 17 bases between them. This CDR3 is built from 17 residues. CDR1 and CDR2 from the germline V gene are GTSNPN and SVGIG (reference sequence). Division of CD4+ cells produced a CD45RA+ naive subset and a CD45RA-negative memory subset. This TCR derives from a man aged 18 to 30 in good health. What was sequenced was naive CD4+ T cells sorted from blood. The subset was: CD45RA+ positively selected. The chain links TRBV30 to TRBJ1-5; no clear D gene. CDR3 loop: CAWSPGLILDSNQPQHF. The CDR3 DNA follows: TGTGCCTGGAGTCCAGGCCTCATTTTAGATAGCAATCAGCCCCAGCATTTT.